This note documents a single T cell receptor beta chain sequence. The antigen is not known. Both 60 Vbeta primers and 13 Jbeta primers went into the PCR. Data came from immunoSEQ multiplex PCR; TCRdb stores just in-frame clones and leaves some out. The sample records approximately 260,000 clones, 80% to 95% being singletons. This entry is derived from a study of cytomegalovirus exposure and HLA in healthy donors. Study observations and caveats: An analysis done earlier found most TCR beta V segments productive about 90% or about 30% of the time. Reported performance of the classifier showed diagnosis of cytomegalovirus status with high specificity and sensitivity. Researchers reported that a few CMV-associated chains were confirmed in vitro as CMV antigen-specific.

The germline CDR1 and CDR2 sequences are ENHRY and SYGVKD. The CDR3 is made up of 12 amino acids. The V end was cut by 5 bases, the J end by 1 base, with 4 bases between. Each donor was nominally healthy when sampled (though unrecorded immune exposures were likely). The chain joins TRBV10-3 to TRBJ2-3; D gene ambiguous. Sequencing input: PBMCs. The TCR sequence derives from a girl aged 2-10 years in good health and CMV-seronegative. The CDR3 loop is CAISQGTDTQYF. Written as DNA, the CDR3 is TGTGCCATCAGTCAGGGCACAGATACGCAGTATTTT.